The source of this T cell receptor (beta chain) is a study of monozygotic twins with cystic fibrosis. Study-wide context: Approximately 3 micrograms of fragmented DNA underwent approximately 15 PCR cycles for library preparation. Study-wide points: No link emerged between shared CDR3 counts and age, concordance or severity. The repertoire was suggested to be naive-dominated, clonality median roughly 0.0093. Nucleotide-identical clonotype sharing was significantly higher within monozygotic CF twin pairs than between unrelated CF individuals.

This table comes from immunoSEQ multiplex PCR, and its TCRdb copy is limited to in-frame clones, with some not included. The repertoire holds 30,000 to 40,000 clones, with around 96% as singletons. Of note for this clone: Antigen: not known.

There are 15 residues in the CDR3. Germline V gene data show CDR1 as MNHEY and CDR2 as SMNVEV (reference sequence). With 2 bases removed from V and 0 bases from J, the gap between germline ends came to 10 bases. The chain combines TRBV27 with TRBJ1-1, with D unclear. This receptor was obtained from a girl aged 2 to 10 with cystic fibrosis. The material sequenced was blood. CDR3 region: CASSLGSGLNTEAFF. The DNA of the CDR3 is TGTGCCAGCAGTTTAGGTAGCGGGTTGAACACTGAAGCTTTCTTT.